This TCR beta chain was documented in a study of beta chain features in type 1 diabetes (dated by TCRdb to 2016 to 2018). Looking at the study overall: Patients and healthy donors did not differ in mean age, gender distribution, total cell number or subset yield. A total of 100 million to 110 million sorted cells were examined across all samples, and a strong correlation was observed between cell number per subset and RNA yield. The study compared the TCRB repertoires of sorted circulating CD4+ T cell subsets in recently diagnosed type 1 diabetes patients with those in matched healthy donors. Naive and central memory subsets were obtained from all 30 or so donors, but regulatory and stem cell-like memory subsets were isolated from only 8 patients and 8 healthy donors. The study at large found these results: Patients with type 1 diabetes made fewer insertions and deleted more nucleotides at VDJ recombination sites, implying thymic rearrangement abnormalities. Because cDNA rather than genomic DNA was sequenced, highly expressing activated cells could have been over-represented, although no difference in activation and CD3 levels was found between groups. The naive, central memory and regulatory TCRB repertoires appeared to resemble one another more closely among patients than among healthy donors. PCR may preferentially amplify shorter templates, but because patient and control samples were amplified and corrected together, any resulting skew would affect both groups equally. In all four CD4+ subsets, TCRB CDR3 length was moderately but significantly shorter in type 1 diabetes patients. Because the HLA sub-analyses included only small numbers of individuals, any influence of HLA type on TCRB rearrangement was left unresolved.

Remarks on this clone: There is no known antigen for this receptor. No base quality values were provided; no much bigger clone lies one nucleotide off.

Reading the germline V gene gives CDR1 SGHDN and CDR2 FVKESK. Trimming takes 1 base from V and 1 base from J, and the germline ends sit 10 bases apart. There are 15 amino acids in the CDR3, from cysteine to phenylalanine inclusive. CDR3 DNA only is kept here, 45 bases in frame from base 1. From each donor, a single peripheral blood sample of around 120 mL on average was drawn into heparinised tubes. Using a panel that included CD45RO, CCR7, CD25, CD127, CD95 and CD27, naive, central memory, regulatory and stem cell-like memory CD4+ T cells were sorted on a BD FACSAria II. All sorted populations exceeded 95% purity. PBMCs were isolated immediately by Lymphoprep density gradient centrifugation and stained directly without culture. Samples were stained and sorted in pairs, with one healthy donor and one patient per experiment, so that batch effects were minimized. All of the isolated RNA was reverse transcribed with the High Capacity cDNA Reverse Transcription Kit, so expressed TCRB transcripts were sequenced. Deep immunoSEQ sequencing was performed on naive, central memory and regulatory T cell samples, with an average of roughly 3.5 million total reads per sample. Sorted cells were lysed in RLT buffer, and RNA was extracted using DNase-treated RNeasy Micro or Mini kits according to cell number. To prevent cross-contamination, every cell subset was processed on its own, while patient and healthy donor samples were processed together. The immunoSEQ multiplex PCR was used to amplify TCRB sequences from cDNA, generating 87-bp fragments that spanned the CDR3 region. The amplicons were sequenced using the Illumina HiSeq platform. On the authors' methods: Synthetic template baselines were used to correct PCR bias computationally, reads within Hamming distance 2 were collapsed together, and singletons that could not be merged were discarded. Reads were aligned against IMGT to assign V, D and J genes, CDR3 length and insertions or deletions at six rearrangement sites. Within each subset, clonotype counts were normalized to sorted cell number, after which true diversity and Gini coefficients were computed with the tcR R package. The overlap coefficient, calculated on TCRB nucleotide sequences, was used to quantify repertoire sharing. Out-of-frame TCRB sequences from naive cells were analyzed to stand in for the pre-selection repertoire. The table comes from immuneACCESS by way of TCRdb, which keeps in-frame sequences with V and J called. Part of the clones is missing from these tables; in studies checked, under half for an unresolved V gene and the rest for unknown reasons. For V, J and clone size, that table is used; D and trimming come from the DNA. A total of about 700,000 clones appear in this sample, about an eighth of them only once. About 0.02% of the sample belongs to the ten largest clones.

The TCR was taken from a man in his late teens or twenties with type 1 diabetes. The chain is assembled from TRBV14 and TRBJ2-5, with a tentative D call of TRBD1 or TRBD2, each matching 5 bases. Sequencing was performed on naive CD4+ T cells from blood. Explained via the paper, the cell subset or site label denotes: true naive CD4+ T cells. CDR3 reads: CASSQGGTVQETQYF. The DNA sequence is given as TGTGCCAGCAGCCAAGGGGGGACGGTCCAAGAGACCCAGTACTTC.